The clone carrying this T cell receptor (beta chain) was detected only a few times. This sample was taken from a study of T-cell reconstitution after alpha-beta-depleted transplantation in children. Germline V gene sequence: CDR1 DFQATT, CDR2 SNEGSKA (reference sequence). This CDR3 contains 18 residues. Unmatched junction bases numbered 15, after V lost 4 bases and J lost 1 base. This sample's TCRbeta library carried unique molecular identifier barcodes. Via MiXCR, TCRdb re-called the PCR reads, giving one row per CDR3 protein. Of 610,000 or so distinct CDR3 sequences detected, 25% to 30% appear once; the ten largest clones hold about 35%.

This sequence originates from a boy younger than two with Wiskott-Aldrich syndrome, due to receive a stem cell transplant. Sequenced material: PBMCs, taken before TCRalphabeta/CD19-depleted stem cell transplant. V usage is TRBV20-1 and J usage is TRBJ2-3; 9 positions agree with TRBD2. The CDR3 here is CSATARLSGRVGTDTQYF. For the CDR3, the DNA is TGCAGTGCTACAGCCCGACTTAGCGGGAGAGTCGGCACAGATACGCAGTATTTT.